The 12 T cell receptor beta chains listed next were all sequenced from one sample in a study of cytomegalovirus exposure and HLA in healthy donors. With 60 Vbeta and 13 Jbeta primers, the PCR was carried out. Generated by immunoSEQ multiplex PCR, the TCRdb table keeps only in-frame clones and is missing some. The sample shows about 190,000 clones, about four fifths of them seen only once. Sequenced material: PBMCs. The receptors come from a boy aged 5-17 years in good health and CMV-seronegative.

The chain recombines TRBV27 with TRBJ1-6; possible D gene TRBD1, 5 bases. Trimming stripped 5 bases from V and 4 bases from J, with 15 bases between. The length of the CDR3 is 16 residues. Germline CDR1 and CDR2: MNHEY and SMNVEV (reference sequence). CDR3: CASSLSGIGYNSPLHF. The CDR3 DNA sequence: TGTGCCAGCAGTCTCTCAGGGATAGGGTATAATTCACCCCTCCACTTT.

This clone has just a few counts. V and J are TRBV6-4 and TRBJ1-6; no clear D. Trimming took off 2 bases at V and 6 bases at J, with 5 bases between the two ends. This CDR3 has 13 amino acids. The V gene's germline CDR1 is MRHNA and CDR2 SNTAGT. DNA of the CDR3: TGTGCCAGCAGTGACGGCAGTAATTCACCCCTCCACTTT. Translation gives CASSDGSNSPLHF.

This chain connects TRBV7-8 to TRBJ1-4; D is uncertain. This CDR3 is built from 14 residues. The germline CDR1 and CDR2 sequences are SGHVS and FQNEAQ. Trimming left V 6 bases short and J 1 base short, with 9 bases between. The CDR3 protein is CASRGALTNEKLFF. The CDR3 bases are TGTGCCAGCAGGGGCGCATTAACTAATGAAAAACTGTTTTTT.

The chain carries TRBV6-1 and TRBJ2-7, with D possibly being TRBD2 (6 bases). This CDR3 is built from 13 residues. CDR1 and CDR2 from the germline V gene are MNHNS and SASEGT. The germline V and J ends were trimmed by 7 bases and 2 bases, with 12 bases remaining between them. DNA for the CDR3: TGTGCCAGCACTAGGGACTTCACCTACGAGCAGTACTTC. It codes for CASTRDFTYEQYF.

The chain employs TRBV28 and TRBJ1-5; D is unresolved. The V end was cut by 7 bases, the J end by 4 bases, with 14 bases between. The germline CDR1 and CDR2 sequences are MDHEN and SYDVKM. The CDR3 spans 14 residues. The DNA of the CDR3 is TGTGCCAGCACCTTCGGGAGCTCTAATCAGCCCCAGCATTTT. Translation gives CASTFGSSNQPQHF. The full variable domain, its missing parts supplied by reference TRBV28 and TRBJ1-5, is DVKVTQSSRYLVKRTGEKVFLECVQDMDHENMFWYRQDPGLGLRLIYFSYDVKMKEKGDIPEGYSVSREKKERFSLILESASTNQTSMYLCASTFGSSNQPQHFGDGTRLSIL.

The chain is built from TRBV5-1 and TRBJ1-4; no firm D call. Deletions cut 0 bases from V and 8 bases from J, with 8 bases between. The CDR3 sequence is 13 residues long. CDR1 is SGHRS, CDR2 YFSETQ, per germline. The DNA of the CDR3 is TGCGCCAGCAGCTTGGACATTGGCGAAAAACTGTTTTTT. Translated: CASSLDIGEKLFF. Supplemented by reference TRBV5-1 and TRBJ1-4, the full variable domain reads KAGVTQTPRYLIKTRGQQVTLSCSPISGHRSVSWYQQTPGQGLQFLFEYFSETQRNKGNFPGRFSGRQFSNSRSEMNVSTLELGDSALYLCASSLDIGEKLFFGSGTQLSVL.

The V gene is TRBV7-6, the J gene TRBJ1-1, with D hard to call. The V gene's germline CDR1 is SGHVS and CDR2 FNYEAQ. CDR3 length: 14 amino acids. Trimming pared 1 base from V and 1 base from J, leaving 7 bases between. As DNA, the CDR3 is TGTGCCAGCAGCTTAGTAGCTGGGAACACTGAAGCTTTCTTT. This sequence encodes CASSLVAGNTEAFF.

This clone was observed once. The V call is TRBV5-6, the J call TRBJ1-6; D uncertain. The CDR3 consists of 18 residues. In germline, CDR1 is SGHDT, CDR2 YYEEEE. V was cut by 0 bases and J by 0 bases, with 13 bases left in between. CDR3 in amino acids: CASSLEGAGSSYNSPLHF. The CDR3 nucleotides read TGTGCCAGCAGCTTGGAGGGAGCAGGAAGCTCCTATAATTCACCCCTCCACTTT. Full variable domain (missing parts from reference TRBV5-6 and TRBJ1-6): DAGVTQSPTHLIKTRGQQVTLRCSPKSGHDTVSWYQQALGQGPQFIFQYYEEEERQRGNFPDRFSGHQFPNYSSELNVNALLLGDSALYLCASSLEGAGSSYNSPLHFGNGTRLTVT.

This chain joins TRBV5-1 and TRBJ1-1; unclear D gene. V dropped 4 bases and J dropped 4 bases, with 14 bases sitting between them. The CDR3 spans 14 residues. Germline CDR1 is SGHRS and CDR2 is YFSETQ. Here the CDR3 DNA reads TGCGCCAGCAGCAACAGCGGGCAAAGCACTGAAGCTTTCTTT. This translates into CASSNSGQSTEAFF.

CDR3 DNA sequence: TGTGCCAGCAGCGCGGGAGGGGGTTATGGTCAGACCTCTGACGAGCAGTACTTC. Translation gives CASSAGGGYGQTSDEQYF. The chain uses TRBV9 and TRBJ2-7; 8 bases line up with TRBD2. Germline CDR1 SGDLS, CDR2 YYNGEE. The length of the CDR3 is 18 residues. Germline trimming cut 3 bases from V and 5 bases from J; bases unmatched to any gene: 19.

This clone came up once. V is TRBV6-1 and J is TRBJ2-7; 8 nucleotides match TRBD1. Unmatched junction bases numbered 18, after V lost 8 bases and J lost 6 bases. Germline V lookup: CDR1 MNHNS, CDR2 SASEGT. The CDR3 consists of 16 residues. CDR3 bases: TGTGCCAGCTGCGAAGCGGCCGGGACAGGAAATCTCGAGCAGTACTTC. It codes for CASCEAAGTGNLEQYF.

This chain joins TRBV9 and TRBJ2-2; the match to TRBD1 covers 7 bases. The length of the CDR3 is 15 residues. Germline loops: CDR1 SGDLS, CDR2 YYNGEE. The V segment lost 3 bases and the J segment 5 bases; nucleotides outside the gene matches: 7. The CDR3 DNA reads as TGTGCCAGCAGCGGCGCAGGGGGTAGGACCGGGGAGCTGTTTTTT. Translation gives CASSGAGGRTGELFF.